This TCR beta chain stems from a study of CXCR3-negative and CXCR3-positive naive CD8 T cells. Points from the study as a whole: Memory cells differed in TRBV-TRBJ usage, but naive CXCR3-negative and CXCR3-positive cells had similar usage. Naive cells with CXCR3 showed TRB CDR3s that were more hydrophobic than those in CXCR3-negative naive cells. In cryopreserved cells, CXCR3 expression partially decreased, and fresh PBMCs were used in most assays.

Among CD8+ T cells, naive ones were CD45RO-CCR7+CD27+CD95-. Through 5' RACE with UMI labels, the TRB cDNA libraries were prepared. TCRdb derives one entry per CDR3 protein from the 5' RACE reads, leaving out DNA. The sample spans around 140,000 distinct CDR3 sequences; the ten largest clones claim around 0.41%. As for this clonotype: The antigen remains undetermined.

Germline CDR1 is SQVTM and CDR2 is ANQGSEA. The CDR3 sequence is 14 residues long. The chain recombines TRBV29-1 with TRBJ2-1; as DNA is missing, the TRBD2 call by TCRdb cannot be tested. The sequencing input was naive CXCR3+ CD8+ T cells from blood. The subset was: CD45RO-CCR7+CD27+CD95- naive CD8+ T cells expressing CXCR3 (TNR3+). The source is a human donor in good health. Some clones in this sample may be carry-over from other donors' samples. CDR3 protein: CSVEEWESDNEQFF.